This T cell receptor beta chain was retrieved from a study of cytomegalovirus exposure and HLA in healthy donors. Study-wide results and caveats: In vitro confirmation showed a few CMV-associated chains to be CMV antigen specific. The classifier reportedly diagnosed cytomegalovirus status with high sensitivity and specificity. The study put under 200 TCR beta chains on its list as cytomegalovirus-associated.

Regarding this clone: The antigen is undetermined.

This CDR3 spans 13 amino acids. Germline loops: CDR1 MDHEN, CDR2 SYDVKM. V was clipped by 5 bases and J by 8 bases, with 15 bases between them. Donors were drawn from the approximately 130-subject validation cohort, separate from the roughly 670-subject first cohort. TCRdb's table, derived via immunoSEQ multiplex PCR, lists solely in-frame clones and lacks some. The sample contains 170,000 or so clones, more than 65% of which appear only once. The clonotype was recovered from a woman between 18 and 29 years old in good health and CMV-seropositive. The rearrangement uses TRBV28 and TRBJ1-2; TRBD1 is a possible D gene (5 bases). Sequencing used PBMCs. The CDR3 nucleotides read TGTGCCAGCAGTCCCCGGGGGGAATACGGCTACACCTTC. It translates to CASSPRGEYGYTF.